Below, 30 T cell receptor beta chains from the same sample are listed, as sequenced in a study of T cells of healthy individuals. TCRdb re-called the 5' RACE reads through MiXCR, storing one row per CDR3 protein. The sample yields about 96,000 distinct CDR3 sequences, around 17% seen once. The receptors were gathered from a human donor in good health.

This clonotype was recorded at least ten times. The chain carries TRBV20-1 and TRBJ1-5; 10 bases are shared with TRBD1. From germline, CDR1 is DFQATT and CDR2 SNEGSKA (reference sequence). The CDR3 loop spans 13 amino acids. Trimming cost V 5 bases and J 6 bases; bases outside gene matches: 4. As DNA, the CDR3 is TGCAGTGCTGGTGGACAGGGGGGTCAGCCCCAGCATTTT. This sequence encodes CSAGGQGGQPQHF.

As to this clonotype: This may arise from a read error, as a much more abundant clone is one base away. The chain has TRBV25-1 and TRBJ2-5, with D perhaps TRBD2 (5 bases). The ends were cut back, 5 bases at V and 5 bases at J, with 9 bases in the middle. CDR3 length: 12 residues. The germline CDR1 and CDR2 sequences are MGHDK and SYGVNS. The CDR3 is CASSRRMETQYF. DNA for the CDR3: TGTGCCAGCAGTCGGAGGATGGAGACCCAGTACTTC. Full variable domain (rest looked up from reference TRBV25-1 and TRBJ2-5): EADIYQTPRYLVIGTGKKITLECSQTMGHDKMYWYQQDPGMELHLIHYSYGVNSTEKGDLSSESTVSRIRTEHFPLTLESARPSHTSQYLCASSRRMETQYFGPGTRLLVL.

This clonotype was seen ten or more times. The CDR3 DNA follows: TGTGCCAGCTCACTGAAAACGGGCAGCAATCAGCCCCAGCATTTT. The encoded protein is CASSLKTGSNQPQHF. The chain carries TRBV18 and TRBJ1-5; unclear D gene. The germline gives CDR1 KGHSH, CDR2 LQKENI. V gave up 4 bases and J gave up 1 base, with 11 bases separating them. The CDR3 is 15 amino acids.

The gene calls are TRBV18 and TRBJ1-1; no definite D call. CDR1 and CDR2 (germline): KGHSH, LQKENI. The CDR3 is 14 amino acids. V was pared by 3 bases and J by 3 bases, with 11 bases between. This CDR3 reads CASSPLGGDTEAFF. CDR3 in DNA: TGTGCCAGCTCACCTCTGGGAGGAGACACTGAAGCTTTCTTT.

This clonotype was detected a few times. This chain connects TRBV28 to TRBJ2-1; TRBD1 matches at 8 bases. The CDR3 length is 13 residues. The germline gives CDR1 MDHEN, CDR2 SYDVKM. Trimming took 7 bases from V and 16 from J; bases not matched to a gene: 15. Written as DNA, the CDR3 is TGTGCCAGCATGGAACCCTCCGGGACAGGTTACTTCTTC. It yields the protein CASMEPSGTGYFF.

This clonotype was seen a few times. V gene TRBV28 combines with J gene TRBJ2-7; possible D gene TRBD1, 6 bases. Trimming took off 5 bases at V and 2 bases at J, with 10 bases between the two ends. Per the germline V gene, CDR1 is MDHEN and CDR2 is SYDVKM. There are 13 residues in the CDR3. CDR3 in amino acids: CASSRTVPYEQYF. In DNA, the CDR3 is TGTGCCAGCAGTCGGACAGTCCCCTACGAGCAGTACTTC.

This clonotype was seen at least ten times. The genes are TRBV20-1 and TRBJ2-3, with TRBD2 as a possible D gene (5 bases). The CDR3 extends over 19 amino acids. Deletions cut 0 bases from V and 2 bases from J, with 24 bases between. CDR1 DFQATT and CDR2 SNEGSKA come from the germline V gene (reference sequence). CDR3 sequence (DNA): TGCAGTGCTAGAGATCGGGGTTTAAAGGGTGGCCCCTTCACAGATACGCAGTATTTT. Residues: CSARDRGLKGGPFTDTQYF.

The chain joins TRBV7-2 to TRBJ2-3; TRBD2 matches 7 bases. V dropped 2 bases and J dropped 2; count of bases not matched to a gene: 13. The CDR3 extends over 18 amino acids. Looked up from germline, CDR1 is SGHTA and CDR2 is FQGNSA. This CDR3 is CASSLRDGGRHFTDTQYF. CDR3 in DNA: TGTGCCAGCAGCTTACGGGACGGCGGGAGACACTTCACAGATACGCAGTATTTT. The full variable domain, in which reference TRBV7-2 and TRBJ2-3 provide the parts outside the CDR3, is GAGVSQSPSNKVTEKGKDVELRCDPISGHTALYWYRQSLGQGLEFLIYFQGNSAPDKSGLPSDRFSAERTGGSVSTLTIQRTQQEDSAVYLCASSLRDGGRHFTDTQYFGPGTRLTVL.

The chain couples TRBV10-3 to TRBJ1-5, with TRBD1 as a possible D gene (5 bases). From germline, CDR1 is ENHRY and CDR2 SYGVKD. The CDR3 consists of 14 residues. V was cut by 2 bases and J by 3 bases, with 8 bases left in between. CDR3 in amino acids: CAISENRSNQPQHF. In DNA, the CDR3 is TGTGCCATCAGTGAGAACAGGTCCAATCAGCCCCAGCATTTT.

The CDR3 sequence: CSARDVWGAGGYTF. In DNA form, the CDR3 reads TGCAGTGCTAGGGATGTCTGGGGGGCGGGAGGCTACACCTTC. The chain uses TRBV20-1 and TRBJ1-2, with D maybe TRBD1 (6 bases). Trimming shortened V by 3 bases and J by 8 bases, and 19 bases separated the two germline ends. The CDR3 contains 14 residues. Germline V gene lookup returns CDR1 DFQATT and CDR2 SNEGSKA (reference sequence).

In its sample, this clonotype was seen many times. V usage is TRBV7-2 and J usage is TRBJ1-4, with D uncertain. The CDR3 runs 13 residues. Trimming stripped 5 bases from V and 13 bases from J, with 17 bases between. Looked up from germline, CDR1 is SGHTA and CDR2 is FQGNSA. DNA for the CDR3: TGTGCCAGCAGCCCAGCGCGACAAGGGTTACTGTTTTTT. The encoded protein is CASSPARQGLLFF.

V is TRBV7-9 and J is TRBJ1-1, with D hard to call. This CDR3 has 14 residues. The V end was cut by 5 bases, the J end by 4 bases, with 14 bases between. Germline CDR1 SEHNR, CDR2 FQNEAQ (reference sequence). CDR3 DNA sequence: TGTGCCAGCAGCCGAGGCGGTGGAGTCACTGAAGCTTTCTTT. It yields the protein CASSRGGGVTEAFF.

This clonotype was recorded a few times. The CDR3 region is CASAGGPGETQYF. The CDR3 region has the DNA TGTGCTAGTGCCGGGGGGCCGGGGGAGACCCAGTACTTC. This rearrangement joins TRBV12-5 to TRBJ2-5, with D perhaps TRBD2 (7 bases). Trimming removed 7 bases from V and 5 bases from J, with 14 bases in between. The CDR3 extends over 13 amino acids. Germline V gene sequence: CDR1 LGHNT, CDR2 FRNRAP.

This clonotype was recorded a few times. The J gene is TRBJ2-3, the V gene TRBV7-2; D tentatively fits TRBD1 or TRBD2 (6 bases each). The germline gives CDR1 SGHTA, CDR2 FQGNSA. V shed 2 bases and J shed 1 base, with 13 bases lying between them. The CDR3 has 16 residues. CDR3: CASSLSWGARTDTQYF. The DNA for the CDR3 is TGTGCCAGCAGCTTAAGTTGGGGGGCCCGCACAGATACGCAGTATTTT.

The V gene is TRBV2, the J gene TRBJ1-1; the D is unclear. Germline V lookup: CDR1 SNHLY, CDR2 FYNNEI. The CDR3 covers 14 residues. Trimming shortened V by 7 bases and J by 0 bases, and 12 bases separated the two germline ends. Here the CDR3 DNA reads TGTGCCAGCACAGACCTTGGGATGAACACTGAAGCTTTCTTT. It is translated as CASTDLGMNTEAFF.

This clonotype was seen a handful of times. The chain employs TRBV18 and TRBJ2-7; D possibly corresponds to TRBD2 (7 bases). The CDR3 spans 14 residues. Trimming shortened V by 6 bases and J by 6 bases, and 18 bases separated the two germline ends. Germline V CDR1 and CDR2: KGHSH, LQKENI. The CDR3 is CASSPGGLLSEQYF. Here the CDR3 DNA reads TGTGCCAGCTCCCCCGGGGGGCTCCTTTCCGAGCAGTACTTC.

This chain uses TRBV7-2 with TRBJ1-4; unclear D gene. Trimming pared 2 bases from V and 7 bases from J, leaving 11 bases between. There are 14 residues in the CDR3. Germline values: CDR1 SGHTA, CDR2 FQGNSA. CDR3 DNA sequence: TGTGCCAGCAGCTTACGGTCCCTAGGTGAAAAACTGTTTTTT. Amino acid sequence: CASSLRSLGEKLFF.

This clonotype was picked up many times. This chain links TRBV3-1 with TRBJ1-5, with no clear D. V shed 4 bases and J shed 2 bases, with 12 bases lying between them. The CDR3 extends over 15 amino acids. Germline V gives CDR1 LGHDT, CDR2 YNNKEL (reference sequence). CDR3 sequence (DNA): TGTGCCAGCAGCCGGGCCCGAGGTGGCAATCAGCCCCAGCATTTT. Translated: CASSRARGGNQPQHF.

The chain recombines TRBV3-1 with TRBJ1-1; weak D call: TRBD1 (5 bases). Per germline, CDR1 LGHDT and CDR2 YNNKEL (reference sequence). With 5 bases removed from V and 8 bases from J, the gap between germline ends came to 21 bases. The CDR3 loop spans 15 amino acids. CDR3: CASSFRGTSAAEAFF. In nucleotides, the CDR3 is TGTGCCAGCAGCTTCCGTGGGACGTCGGCCGCCGAAGCTTTCTTT.

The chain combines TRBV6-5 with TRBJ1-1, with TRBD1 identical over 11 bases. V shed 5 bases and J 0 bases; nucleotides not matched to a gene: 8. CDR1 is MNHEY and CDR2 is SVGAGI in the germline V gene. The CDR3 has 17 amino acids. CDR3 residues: CASSEWGQGGMNTEAFF. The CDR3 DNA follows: TGTGCCAGCAGTGAATGGGGACAGGGGGGGATGAACACTGAAGCTTTCTTT.

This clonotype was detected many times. The CDR3 nucleotides read TGCAGTGCCCTCGGAGTCGCAGATACGCAGTATTTT. Translated: CSALGVADTQYF. The chain combines TRBV20-1 with TRBJ2-3; D call uncertain. The CDR3 has 12 residues. V lost 6 bases, J lost 4 bases, and 11 bases lay in between. The germline gives CDR1 DFQATT, CDR2 SNEGSKA (reference sequence).

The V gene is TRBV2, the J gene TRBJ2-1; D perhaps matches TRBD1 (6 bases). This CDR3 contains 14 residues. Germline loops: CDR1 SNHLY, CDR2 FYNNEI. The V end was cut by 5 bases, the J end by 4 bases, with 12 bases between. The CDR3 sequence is CASSQDSNYNEQFF. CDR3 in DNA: TGTGCCAGCAGTCAGGACAGTAATTACAATGAGCAGTTCTTC.

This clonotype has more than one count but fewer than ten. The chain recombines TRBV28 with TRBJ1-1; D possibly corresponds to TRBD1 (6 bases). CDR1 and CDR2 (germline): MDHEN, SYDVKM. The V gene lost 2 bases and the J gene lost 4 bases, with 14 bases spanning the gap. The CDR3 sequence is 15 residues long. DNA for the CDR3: TGTGCCAGCAGTTTAACCCAGGGGTTAGGCACTGAAGCTTTCTTT. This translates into CASSLTQGLGTEAFF.

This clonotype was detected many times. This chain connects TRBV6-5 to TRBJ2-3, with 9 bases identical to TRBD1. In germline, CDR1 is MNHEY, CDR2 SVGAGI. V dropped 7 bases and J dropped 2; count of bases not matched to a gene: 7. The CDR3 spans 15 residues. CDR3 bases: TGTGCCAGCACCTCGGGACAGGGAGTCACAGATACGCAGTATTTT. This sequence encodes CASTSGQGVTDTQYF.

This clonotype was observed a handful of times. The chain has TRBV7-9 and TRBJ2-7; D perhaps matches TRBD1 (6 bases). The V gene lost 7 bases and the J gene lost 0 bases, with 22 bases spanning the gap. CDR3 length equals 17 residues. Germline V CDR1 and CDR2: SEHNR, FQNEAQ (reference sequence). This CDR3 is CASNIVGRQGSSYEQYF. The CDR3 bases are TGTGCCAGCAACATAGTGGGTCGGCAGGGGAGCTCCTACGAGCAGTACTTC.

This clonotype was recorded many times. In nucleotides, the CDR3 is TGTGCCAGCAGCTCAGCTCAGAACACCGGGGAGCTGTTTTTT. It codes for CASSSAQNTGELFF. The chain uses TRBV5-4 and TRBJ2-2; no firm D call. This CDR3 comprises 14 residues. Germline V CDR1 and CDR2: SGHNT, YYREEE (reference sequence). Trimming took 3 bases from V and 1 from J, leaving 7 bases between them.

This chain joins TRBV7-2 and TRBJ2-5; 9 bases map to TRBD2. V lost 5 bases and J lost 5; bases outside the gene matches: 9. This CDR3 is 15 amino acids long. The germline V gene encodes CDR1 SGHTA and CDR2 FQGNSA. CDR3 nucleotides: TGTGCCAGCAGCCCACGTGATAGCGGGGGCGAGACCCAGTACTTC. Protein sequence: CASSPRDSGGETQYF. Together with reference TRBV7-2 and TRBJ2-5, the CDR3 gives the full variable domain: GAGVSQSPSNKVTEKGKDVELRCDPISGHTALYWYRQSLGQGLEFLIYFQGNSAPDKSGLPSDRFSAERTGGSVSTLTIQRTQQEDSAVYLCASSPRDSGGETQYFGPGTRLLVL.

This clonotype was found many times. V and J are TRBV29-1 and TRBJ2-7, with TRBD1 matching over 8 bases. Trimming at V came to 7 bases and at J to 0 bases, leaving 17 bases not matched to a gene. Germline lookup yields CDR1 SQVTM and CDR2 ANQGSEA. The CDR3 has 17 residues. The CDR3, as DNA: TGCAGCGACCCACAGGGGGATGAAGGTTATAGCTCCTACGAGCAGTACTTC. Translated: CSDPQGDEGYSSYEQYF.

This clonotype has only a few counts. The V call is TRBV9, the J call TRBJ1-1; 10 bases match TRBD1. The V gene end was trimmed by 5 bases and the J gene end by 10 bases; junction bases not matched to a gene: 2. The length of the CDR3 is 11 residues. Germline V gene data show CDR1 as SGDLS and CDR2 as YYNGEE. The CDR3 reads CASSGDRGAFF. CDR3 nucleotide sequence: TGTGCCAGCAGTGGGGACAGGGGAGCTTTCTTT.

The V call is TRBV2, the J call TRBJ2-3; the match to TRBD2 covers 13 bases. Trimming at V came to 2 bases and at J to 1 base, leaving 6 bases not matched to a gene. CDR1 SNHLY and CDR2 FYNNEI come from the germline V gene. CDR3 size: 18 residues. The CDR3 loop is CASSEIGLAGARTDTQYF. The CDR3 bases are TGTGCCAGCAGTGAAATCGGACTAGCGGGGGCCCGCACAGATACGCAGTATTTT.